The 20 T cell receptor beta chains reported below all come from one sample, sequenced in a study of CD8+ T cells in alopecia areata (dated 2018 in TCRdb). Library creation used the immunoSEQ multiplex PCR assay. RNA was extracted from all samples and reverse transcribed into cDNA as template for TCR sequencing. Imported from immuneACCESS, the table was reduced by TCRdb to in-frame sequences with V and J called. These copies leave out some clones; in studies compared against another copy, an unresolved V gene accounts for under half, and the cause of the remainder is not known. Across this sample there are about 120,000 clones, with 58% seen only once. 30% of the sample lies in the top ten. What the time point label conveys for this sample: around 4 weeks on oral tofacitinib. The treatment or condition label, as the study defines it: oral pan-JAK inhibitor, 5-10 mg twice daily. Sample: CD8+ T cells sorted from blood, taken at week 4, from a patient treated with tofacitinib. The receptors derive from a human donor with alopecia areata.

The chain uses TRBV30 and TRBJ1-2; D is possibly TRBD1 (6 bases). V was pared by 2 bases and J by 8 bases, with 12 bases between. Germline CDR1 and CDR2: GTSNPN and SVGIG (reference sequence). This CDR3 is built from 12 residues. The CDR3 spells CAWSSGAEGYTF. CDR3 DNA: TGTGCCTGGAGTTCGGGGGCAGAGGGCTACACCTTC.

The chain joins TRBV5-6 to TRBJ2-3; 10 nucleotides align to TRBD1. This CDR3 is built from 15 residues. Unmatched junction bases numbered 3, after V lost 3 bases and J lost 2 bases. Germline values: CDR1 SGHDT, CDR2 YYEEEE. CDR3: CASSSGQGNTDTQYF. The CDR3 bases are TGTGCCAGCAGCTCGGGACAGGGGAACACAGATACGCAGTATTTT. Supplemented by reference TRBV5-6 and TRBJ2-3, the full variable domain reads DAGVTQSPTHLIKTRGQQVTLRCSPKSGHDTVSWYQQALGQGPQFIFQYYEEEERQRGNFPDRFSGHQFPNYSSELNVNALLLGDSALYLCASSSGQGNTDTQYFGPGTRLTVL.

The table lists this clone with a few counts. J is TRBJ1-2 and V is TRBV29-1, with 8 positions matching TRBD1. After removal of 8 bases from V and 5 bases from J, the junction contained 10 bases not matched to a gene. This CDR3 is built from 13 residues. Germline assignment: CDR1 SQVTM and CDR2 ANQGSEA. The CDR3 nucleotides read TGCAGCCTCCTTTTGGGGACAGGTTATGGCTACACCTTC. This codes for CSLLLGTGYGYTF. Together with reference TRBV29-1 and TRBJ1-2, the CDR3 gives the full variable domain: SAVISQKPSRDICQRGTSLTIQCQVDSQVTMMFWYRQQPGQSLTLIATANQGSEATYESGFVIDKFPISRPNLTFSTLTVSNMSPEDSSIYLCSLLLGTGYGYTFGSGTRLTVV.

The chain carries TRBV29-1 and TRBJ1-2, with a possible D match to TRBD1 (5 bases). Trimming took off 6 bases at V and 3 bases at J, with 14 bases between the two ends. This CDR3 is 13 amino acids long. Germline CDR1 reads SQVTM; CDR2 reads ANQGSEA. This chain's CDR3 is CSVDRGIDYGYTF. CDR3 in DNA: TGCAGCGTCGACAGAGGTATAGACTATGGCTACACCTTC. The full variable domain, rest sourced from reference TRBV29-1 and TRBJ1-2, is SAVISQKPSRDICQRGTSLTIQCQVDSQVTMMFWYRQQPGQSLTLIATANQGSEATYESGFVIDKFPISRPNLTFSTLTVSNMSPEDSSIYLCSVDRGIDYGYTFGSGTRLTVV.

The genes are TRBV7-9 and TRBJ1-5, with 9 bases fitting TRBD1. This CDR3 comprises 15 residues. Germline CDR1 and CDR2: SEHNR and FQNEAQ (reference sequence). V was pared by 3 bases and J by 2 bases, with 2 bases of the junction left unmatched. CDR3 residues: CASSLGQGRNQPQHF. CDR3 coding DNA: TGTGCCAGCAGCTTGGGACAGGGACGCAATCAGCCCCAGCATTTT.

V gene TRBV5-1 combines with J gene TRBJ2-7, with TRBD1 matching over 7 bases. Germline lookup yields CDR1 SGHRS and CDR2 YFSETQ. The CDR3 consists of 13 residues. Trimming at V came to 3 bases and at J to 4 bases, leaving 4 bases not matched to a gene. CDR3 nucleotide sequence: TGCGCCAGCAGCTGGGACAGCTCGTACGAGCAGTACTTC. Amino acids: CASSWDSSYEQYF.

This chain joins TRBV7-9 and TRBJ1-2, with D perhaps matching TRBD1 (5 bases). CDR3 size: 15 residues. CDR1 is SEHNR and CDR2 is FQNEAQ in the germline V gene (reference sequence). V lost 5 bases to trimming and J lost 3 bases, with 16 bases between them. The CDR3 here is CASSTPRGQDYGYTF. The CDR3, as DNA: TGTGCCAGCAGCACCCCCCGGGGCCAAGACTATGGCTACACCTTC.

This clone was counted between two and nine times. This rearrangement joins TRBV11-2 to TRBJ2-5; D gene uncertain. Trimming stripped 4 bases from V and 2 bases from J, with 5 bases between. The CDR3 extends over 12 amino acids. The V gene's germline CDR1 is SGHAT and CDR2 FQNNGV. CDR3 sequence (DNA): TGTGCCAGCAGCTCTCTACAAGAGACCCAGTACTTC. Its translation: CASSSLQETQYF.

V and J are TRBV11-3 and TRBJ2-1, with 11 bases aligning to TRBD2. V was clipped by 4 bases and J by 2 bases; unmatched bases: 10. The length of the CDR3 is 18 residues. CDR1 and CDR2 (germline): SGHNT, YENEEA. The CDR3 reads CASSSTNPSGGTYNEQFF. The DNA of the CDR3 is TGTGCCAGCAGCTCAACGAACCCTAGCGGGGGGACCTACAATGAGCAGTTCTTC.

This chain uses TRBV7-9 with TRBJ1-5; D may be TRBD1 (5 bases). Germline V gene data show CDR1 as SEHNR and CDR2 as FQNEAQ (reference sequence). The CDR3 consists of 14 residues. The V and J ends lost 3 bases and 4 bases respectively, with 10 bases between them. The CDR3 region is CASSLGRPNQPQHF. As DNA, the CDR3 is TGTGCCAGCAGCTTGGGACGGCCAAATCAGCCCCAGCATTTT.

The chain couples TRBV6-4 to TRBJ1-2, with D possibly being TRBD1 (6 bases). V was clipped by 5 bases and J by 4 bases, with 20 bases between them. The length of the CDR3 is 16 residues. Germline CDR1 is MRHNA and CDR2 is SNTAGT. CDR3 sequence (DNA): TGTGCCAGCAGTCCCTCAGAGGGGGTGGTCACCTATGGCTACACCTTC. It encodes CASSPSEGVVTYGYTF.

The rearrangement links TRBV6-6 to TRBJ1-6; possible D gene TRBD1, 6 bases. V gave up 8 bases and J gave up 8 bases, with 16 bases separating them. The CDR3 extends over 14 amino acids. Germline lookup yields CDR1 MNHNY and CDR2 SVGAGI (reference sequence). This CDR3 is CASGGAGGDSPLHF. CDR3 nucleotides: TGTGCCAGCGGGGGCGCCGGCGGAGATTCACCCCTCCACTTT.

The CDR3 DNA follows: TGTGCCAGCATGGGACAGGGCAACTATGGCTACACCTTC. This codes for CASMGQGNYGYTF. V and J are TRBV7-9 and TRBJ1-2, with 9 bases matching TRBD1. The CDR3 is 13 residues long. Germline CDR1 SEHNR, CDR2 FQNEAQ (reference sequence). Losses at the gene ends were 7 bases for V and 2 bases for J; bases not matched to a gene: 2.

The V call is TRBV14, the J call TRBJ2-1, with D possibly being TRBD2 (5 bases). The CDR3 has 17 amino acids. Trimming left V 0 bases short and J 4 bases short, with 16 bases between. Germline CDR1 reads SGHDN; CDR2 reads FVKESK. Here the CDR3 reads CASSQEGRGFQYNEQFF. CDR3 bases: TGTGCCAGCAGCCAAGAAGGGAGAGGGTTTCAGTACAATGAGCAGTTCTTC.

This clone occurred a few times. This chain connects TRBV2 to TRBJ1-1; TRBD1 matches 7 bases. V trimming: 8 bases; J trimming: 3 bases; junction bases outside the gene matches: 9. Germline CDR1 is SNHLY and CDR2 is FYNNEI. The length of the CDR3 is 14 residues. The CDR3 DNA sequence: TGTGCCAGCGAAGCAGCAGGGGGGGACACTGAAGCTTTCTTT. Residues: CASEAAGGDTEAFF.

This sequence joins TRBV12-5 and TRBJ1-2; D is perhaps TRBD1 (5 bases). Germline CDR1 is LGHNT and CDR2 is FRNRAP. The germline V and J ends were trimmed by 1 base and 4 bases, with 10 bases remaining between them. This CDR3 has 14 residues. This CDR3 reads CASGLGGVGYGYTF. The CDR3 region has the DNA TGTGCTAGTGGTTTGGGAGGGGTCGGCTATGGCTACACCTTC.

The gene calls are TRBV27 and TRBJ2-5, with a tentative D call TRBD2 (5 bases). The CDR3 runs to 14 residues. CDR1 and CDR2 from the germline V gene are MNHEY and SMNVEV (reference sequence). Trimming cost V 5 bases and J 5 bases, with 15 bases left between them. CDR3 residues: CASSSTVERETQYF. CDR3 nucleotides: TGTGCCAGCAGTAGTACAGTCGAGCGGGAGACCCAGTACTTC.

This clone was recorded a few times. Written as DNA, the CDR3 is TGTGCCTGGGACGGGACTCCACAAGAGACCCAGTACTTC. Encoded protein: CAWDGTPQETQYF. This chain joins TRBV30 and TRBJ2-5, with D perhaps TRBD2 (6 bases). Deletions cut 5 bases from V and 2 bases from J, with 12 bases between. The CDR3 length is 13 residues. Germline V lookup: CDR1 GTSNPN, CDR2 SVGIG (reference sequence).

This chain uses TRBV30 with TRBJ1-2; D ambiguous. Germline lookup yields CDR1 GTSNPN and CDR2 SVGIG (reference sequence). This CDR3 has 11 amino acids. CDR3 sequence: CAAKWEYGYTF. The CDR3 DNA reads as TGTGCTGCGAAATGGGAGTATGGCTACACCTTC. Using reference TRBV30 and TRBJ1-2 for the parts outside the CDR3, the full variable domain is SQTIHQWPATLVQPVGSPLSLECTVEGTSNPNLYWYRQAAGRGLQLLFYSVGIGQISSEVPQNLSASRPQDRQFILSSKKLLLSDSGFYLCAAKWEYGYTFGSGTRLTVV.

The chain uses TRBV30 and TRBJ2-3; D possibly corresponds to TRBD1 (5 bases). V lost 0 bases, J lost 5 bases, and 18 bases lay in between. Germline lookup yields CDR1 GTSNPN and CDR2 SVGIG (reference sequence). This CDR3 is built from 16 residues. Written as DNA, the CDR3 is TGTGCCTGGAGTGTACCCCTATCACGGACACAAGATACGCAGTATTTT. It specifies CAWSVPLSRTQDTQYF.